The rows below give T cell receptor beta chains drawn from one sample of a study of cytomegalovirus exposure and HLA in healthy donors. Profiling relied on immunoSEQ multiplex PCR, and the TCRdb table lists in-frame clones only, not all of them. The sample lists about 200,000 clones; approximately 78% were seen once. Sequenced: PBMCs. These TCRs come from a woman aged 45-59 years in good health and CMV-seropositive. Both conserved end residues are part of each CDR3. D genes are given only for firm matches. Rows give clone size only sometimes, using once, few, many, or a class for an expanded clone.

CDR3aa: CASSLFREQYF
CDR3nt: TGTGCCAGCAGCCTCTTCCGCGAGCAGTACTTC
v_gene: TRBV7-2
abundance: .
d_gene: .
j_gene: TRBJ2-7

CDR3aa: CASSDLDSAKNSQYF
CDR3nt: TGCGCCAGCAGTGATTTGGACTCAGCCAAAAACAGTCAGTACTTC
v_gene: TRBV10-1
abundance: .
d_gene: .
j_gene: TRBJ2-4

CDR3aa: CASSPDRGEQPQHF
CDR3nt: TGCGCCAGCAGCCCGGACAGGGGAGAGCAGCCCCAGCATTTT
v_gene: TRBV5-1
abundance: .
d_gene: TRBD1
j_gene: TRBJ1-5

CDR3aa: CASSKMRGTDTQYF
CDR3nt: TGCGCCAGCAGCAAAATGCGGGGCACAGATACGCAGTATTTT
v_gene: TRBV5-1
abundance: .
d_gene: .
j_gene: TRBJ2-3

CDR3aa: CASSVPTGRNEKLFF
CDR3nt: TGTGCCAGTAGTGTCCCTACAGGACGTAATGAAAAACTGTTTTTT
v_gene: TRBV19
abundance: .
d_gene: .
j_gene: TRBJ1-4

CDR3aa: CASSSTGGSKAFF
CDR3nt: TGTGCCAGTAGTTCCACCGGCGGCAGCAAAGCTTTCTTT
v_gene: TRBV19
abundance: .
d_gene: .
j_gene: TRBJ1-1

CDR3aa: CASSLGGSANYGYTF
CDR3nt: TGTGCCAGCAGCTTAGGAGGGTCTGCTAACTATGGCTACACCTTC
v_gene: TRBV11-1
abundance: .
d_gene: .
j_gene: TRBJ1-2

CDR3aa: CASSLSSRVQPQHF
CDR3nt: TGTGCCAGCAGTTTGTCCTCTCGGGTTCAGCCCCAGCATTTT
v_gene: TRBV28
abundance: .
d_gene: .
j_gene: TRBJ1-5

CDR3aa: CASRQGGSYEETQYF
CDR3nt: TGTGCCAGCCGGCAGGGGGGATCGTATGAGGAGACCCAGTACTTC
v_gene: TRBV6-1
abundance: .
d_gene: .
j_gene: TRBJ2-5

CDR3aa: CASSLRQGYSPLHF
CDR3nt: TGTGCCAGCAGCTTACGGCAGGGTTATTCACCCCTCCACTTT
v_gene: TRBV5-6
abundance: few
d_gene: .
j_gene: TRBJ1-6

CDR3aa: CAWGGQGSSGNTIYF
CDR3nt: TGTGCCTGGGGGGGACAGGGCTCCTCTGGAAACACCATATATTTT
v_gene: TRBV30
abundance: .
d_gene: TRBD1
j_gene: TRBJ1-3

CDR3aa: CASSDRVGGELFF
CDR3nt: TGTGCCAGCAGCGACAGGGTGGGCGGGGAGCTGTTTTTT
v_gene: TRBV6-6
abundance: .
d_gene: TRBD1
j_gene: TRBJ2-2

CDR3aa: CAISGLAGASGEQYF
CDR3nt: TGTGCCATTTCTGGTCTAGCGGGAGCGTCGGGCGAGCAGTACTTC
v_gene: TRBV6-1
abundance: few
d_gene: TRBD2
j_gene: TRBJ2-7

CDR3aa: CASSKEPGRGEAFF
CDR3nt: TGTGCCAGCAGCAAAGAGCCGGGGAGGGGTGAAGCTTTCTTT
v_gene: TRBV28
abundance: .
d_gene: .
j_gene: TRBJ1-1

CDR3aa: CASSPTGGSAEAFF
CDR3nt: TGTGCCAGCTCACCAACAGGGGGGAGCGCTGAAGCTTTCTTT
v_gene: TRBV18
abundance: .
d_gene: TRBD1
j_gene: TRBJ1-1

CDR3aa: CASSAWGEREGLDTQYF
CDR3nt: TGTGCCAGCAGCGCCTGGGGGGAGCGGGAGGGGCTGGATACGCAGTATTTT
v_gene: TRBV7-9
abundance: few
d_gene: TRBD2
j_gene: TRBJ2-3

CDR3aa: CATSIGTGVGEKLFF
CDR3nt: TGTGCCACCAGCATTGGGACAGGGGTCGGTGAAAAACTGTTTTTT
v_gene: TRBV15
abundance: .
d_gene: TRBD1
j_gene: TRBJ1-4

CDR3aa: CASSIGRGPETQYF
CDR3nt: TGTGCCAGTAGTATCGGGCGGGGCCCAGAGACCCAGTACTTC
v_gene: TRBV19
abundance: .
d_gene: .
j_gene: TRBJ2-5

CDR3aa: CASSKRGRGNTGELFF
CDR3nt: TGTGCCAGTAGTAAGAGGGGGCGGGGGAACACCGGGGAGCTGTTTTTT
v_gene: TRBV19
abundance: .
d_gene: .
j_gene: TRBJ2-2

CDR3aa: CASSLGEQVLFPLHF
CDR3nt: TGTGCCAGCAGCTTAGGTGAGCAGGTCTTATTCCCCCTCCACTTT
v_gene: TRBV7-2
abundance: .
d_gene: .
j_gene: TRBJ1-6

CDR3aa: CASSLFLEGTEAFF
CDR3nt: TGTGCCAGCAGCCTCTTCCTGGAGGGTACTGAAGCTTTCTTT
v_gene: TRBV11-2
abundance: .
d_gene: .
j_gene: TRBJ1-1

CDR3aa: CASSLGQGHQPQHF
CDR3nt: TGTGCCAGCAGCTTAGGACAGGGTCATCAGCCCCAGCATTTT
v_gene: TRBV7-2
abundance: .
d_gene: TRBD1
j_gene: TRBJ1-5

CDR3aa: CASSETSGSINEQFF
CDR3nt: TGTGCCAGTAGTGAGACTAGCGGGAGTATTAATGAGCAGTTCTTC
v_gene: TRBV19
abundance: .
d_gene: TRBD2
j_gene: TRBJ2-1

CDR3aa: CASSISGGRYNEQFF
CDR3nt: TGTGCCAGTAGTATTAGTGGCGGGAGATACAATGAGCAGTTCTTC
v_gene: TRBV19
abundance: few
d_gene: TRBD2
j_gene: TRBJ2-1

CDR3aa: CASSLKAGTSGGYEQYF
CDR3nt: TGTGCCAGCAGCTTAAAGGCCGGGACTAGCGGGGGATACGAGCAGTACTTC
v_gene: TRBV7-2
abundance: .
d_gene: TRBD2
j_gene: TRBJ2-7

CDR3aa: CASSLSSGRLETQYF
CDR3nt: TGTGCCAGCAGCTTGTCGTCGGGAAGGTTAGAGACCCAGTACTTC
v_gene: TRBV5-4
abundance: .
d_gene: .
j_gene: TRBJ2-5

CDR3aa: CASSLSSGQGGNQPQHF
CDR3nt: TGTGCCAGCAGTTTATCCTCGGGACAGGGAGGTAATCAGCCCCAGCATTTT
v_gene: TRBV28
abundance: once
d_gene: TRBD1
j_gene: TRBJ1-5

CDR3aa: CASQNTGVTGELFF
CDR3nt: TGTGCCAGCCAAAACACAGGTGTCACCGGGGAGCTGTTTTTT
v_gene: TRBV27
abundance: once
d_gene: .
j_gene: TRBJ2-2

CDR3aa: CASSPIGRAGASYEQYF
CDR3nt: TGTGCCAGCAGCCCAATAGGACGTGCGGGAGCATCGTACGAGCAGTACTTC
v_gene: TRBV5-6
abundance: .
d_gene: TRBD2
j_gene: TRBJ2-7

CDR3aa: CASSPGTSGNTGELFF
CDR3nt: TGTGCCAGTAGTCCCGGGACTAGCGGGAACACCGGGGAGCTGTTTTTT
v_gene: TRBV19
abundance: few
d_gene: TRBD2
j_gene: TRBJ2-2

CDR3aa: CASRPGTGELFF
CDR3nt: TGTGCCAGCAGACCGGGGACCGGGGAGCTGTTTTTT
v_gene: TRBV6-5
abundance: once
d_gene: .
j_gene: TRBJ2-2

CDR3aa: CASSFSSSETQYF
CDR3nt: TGTGCCAGCAGTTTTTCGAGCTCAGAGACCCAGTACTTC
v_gene: TRBV28
abundance: .
d_gene: .
j_gene: TRBJ2-5

CDR3aa: CASSPGTAASYEQYF
CDR3nt: TGTGCCAGCTCTCCCGGGACAGCTGCCTCCTACGAGCAGTACTTC
v_gene: TRBV18
abundance: few
d_gene: TRBD1
j_gene: TRBJ2-7

CDR3aa: CASSLARVHEQYF
CDR3nt: TGTGCCAGCAGCTTAGCCAGGGTCCACGAGCAGTACTTC
v_gene: TRBV7-8
abundance: .
d_gene: .
j_gene: TRBJ2-7

CDR3aa: CASSFGENSQYF
CDR3nt: TGTGCCAGCAGCTTTGGCGAAAACAGTCAGTACTTC
v_gene: TRBV5-6
abundance: .
d_gene: .
j_gene: TRBJ2-4

CDR3aa: CASSHMTGGGYGYTF
CDR3nt: TGCGCCAGCAGCCATATGACAGGGGGTGGGTATGGCTACACCTTC
v_gene: TRBV4-1
abundance: few
d_gene: TRBD1
j_gene: TRBJ1-2

CDR3aa: CAISFGGGESVNEQFF
CDR3nt: TGTGCCATCAGCTTTGGCGGGGGGGAGTCGGTCAATGAGCAGTTCTTC
v_gene: TRBV10-3
abundance: .
d_gene: TRBD2
j_gene: TRBJ2-1

CDR3aa: CASSLGTSGGETQYF
CDR3nt: TGTGCCAGCTCACTGGGGACTAGCGGGGGAGAGACCCAGTACTTC
v_gene: TRBV18
abundance: once
d_gene: TRBD2
j_gene: TRBJ2-5

CDR3aa: CSVVEGAETQYF
CDR3nt: TGCAGCGTTGTTGAGGGGGCAGAGACCCAGTACTTC
v_gene: TRBV29-1
abundance: .
d_gene: TRBD1
j_gene: TRBJ2-5

CDR3aa: CASREFGTGNTEAFF
CDR3nt: TGTGCCAGCAGAGAGTTTGGGACAGGGAACACTGAAGCTTTCTTT
v_gene: TRBV6-5
abundance: .
d_gene: TRBD1
j_gene: TRBJ1-1

CDR3aa: CASRRTGDPGANVLTF
CDR3nt: TGTGCCAGCAGGAGGACAGGGGATCCTGGGGCCAACGTCCTGACTTTC
v_gene: TRBV2
abundance: .
d_gene: TRBD1
j_gene: TRBJ2-6

CDR3aa: CASSLRGGYEQYF
CDR3nt: TGCGCCAGCAGCTTGCGGGGGGGTTACGAGCAGTACTTC
v_gene: TRBV5-1
abundance: .
d_gene: TRBD2
j_gene: TRBJ2-7

CDR3aa: CASSIDRWGTEQFF
CDR3nt: TGTGCCAGTAGTATAGATAGGTGGGGCACTGAGCAGTTCTTC
v_gene: TRBV19
abundance: .
d_gene: .
j_gene: TRBJ2-1

CDR3aa: CASSFTESRVYEQYF
CDR3nt: TGTGCCAGCTCATTTACGGAGAGCCGAGTCTACGAGCAGTACTTC
v_gene: TRBV18
abundance: .
d_gene: .
j_gene: TRBJ2-7

CDR3aa: CASSIRGVYGYTF
CDR3nt: TGTGCCAGTAGTATAAGGGGCGTCTATGGCTACACCTTC
v_gene: TRBV19
abundance: .
d_gene: .
j_gene: TRBJ1-2

CDR3aa: CVSLDRGEFGYGYTF
CDR3nt: TGTGTTTCACTGGACAGGGGAGAATTTGGCTATGGCTACACCTTC
v_gene: TRBV28
abundance: .
d_gene: TRBD1
j_gene: TRBJ1-2

CDR3aa: CASSLGASQETQYF
CDR3nt: TGTGCCAGCAGCTTAGGGGCGTCCCAAGAGACCCAGTACTTC
v_gene: TRBV11-3
abundance: .
d_gene: .
j_gene: TRBJ2-5